Presented here are 18 T cell receptor beta chains from one specimen sequenced in a study of blood T cell repertoires in COVID-19. Generated by immunoSEQ multiplex PCR, the TCRdb table keeps only in-frame clones and is missing some. The data hold 200,000 to 250,000 clones, with around 86% observed a single time. Sequencing was performed on peripheral blood. The receptors come from a woman aged 80 or over with COVID-19, enrolled during active disease.

The chain couples TRBV6-8 to TRBJ2-7; tentatively, D is TRBD2 (5 bases). This CDR3 region has 13 residues. V shed 5 bases and J shed 2 bases, with 10 bases lying between them. Germline V gives CDR1 MNHGY, CDR2 SAAAGT. The CDR3 DNA sequence: TGTGCCAGCAGTATGCCTAGCACCTACGAGCAGTACGTC. Its protein product is CASSMPSTYEQYV.

This clone was observed a single time. V usage is TRBV28 and J usage is TRBJ1-5; D is ambiguous. From germline, CDR1 is MDHEN and CDR2 SYDVKM. The ends were cut back, 3 bases at V and 3 bases at J, with 15 bases in the middle. The CDR3 is 16 residues long. The chain's CDR3 is CASSFSDGVYNQPQHF. The DNA for the CDR3 is TGTGCCAGCAGTTTCTCCGACGGAGTTTACAATCAGCCCCAGCATTTT.

This sequence joins TRBV2 and TRBJ1-2; no definite D call. Trimming removed 8 bases at V and 5 bases at J, with 21 bases between. CDR1 and CDR2 from the germline V gene are SNHLY and FYNNEI. The length of the CDR3 is 15 residues. In nucleotides, the CDR3 is TGTGCCAGCGGAAGTAGCGCGGGTCTCGCATATGGCTACACCTTC. Protein sequence: CASGSSAGLAYGYTF.

The rearrangement joins TRBV28 to TRBJ2-5; 10 nucleotides agree with TRBD2. CDR1 and CDR2 from the germline V gene are MDHEN and SYDVKM. The CDR3 contains 16 residues. Trimming took 8 bases from V and 7 from J; bases not matched to a gene: 16. This CDR3 reads CASSTKLSGGAGTQYF. The CDR3, as DNA: TGTGCCAGCTCCACGAAACTAAGCGGGGGGGCTGGGACCCAGTACTTC.

This clone showed up just once. J is TRBJ2-2 and V is TRBV7-3; D remains ambiguous. This CDR3 region has 12 residues. The germline V gene encodes CDR1 SGHTA and CDR2 FQGTGA. Deletions cut 5 bases from V and 7 bases from J, with 8 bases between. The CDR3 bases are TGTGCCAGCAGCGATAGTGTCGGGGAGCTGTTTTTT. Protein: CASSDSVGELFF.

This chain links TRBV21-1 with TRBJ2-5; the tabulated D call, TRBD1, remains unverified against the DNA. TRBV21-1 is recorded as a pseudogene. The CDR3 has 17 residues. As DNA, the CDR3 is TGTGCCAGCAGCACCAGCTCCGGGACAGGGAAACAAGAGACCCAGTACTTC. Protein: CASSTSSGTGKQETQYF.

This clone was counted a single time. The CDR3 DNA follows: TGTGCCAGCAGCCCGCAGTCGGCGGCGAGTTCTGGAAAACTGTTTTTT. Protein: CASSPQSAASSGKLFF. The rearrangement links TRBV3-1 (or the pseudogene TRBV3-2) to TRBJ1-4, with D hard to call. The CDR3 runs 16 residues. Deletions cut 4 bases from V and 10 bases from J, with 22 bases between. Germline V gene lookup returns CDR1 LGHDT and CDR2 YNNKEL (reference sequence).

The genes are TRBV4-1 and TRBJ1-1; D perhaps matches TRBD1 (5 bases). CDR3 length equals 17 residues. Trimming took off 2 bases at V and 0 bases at J, with 16 bases between the two ends. Germline CDR1 MGHRA, CDR2 YSYEKL. CDR3 DNA: TGCGCCAGCAGCCAACATTTAACGGAGGGGCTGAACACTGAAGCTTTCTTT. As protein: CASSQHLTEGLNTEAFF.

This clone has just one count. The V and J genes are TRBV7-2 and TRBJ1-5; D may be TRBD1 (5 bases). Germline values: CDR1 SGHTA, CDR2 FQGNSA. CDR3 length: 15 amino acids. Trimming shortened V by 5 bases and J by 3 bases, and 14 bases separated the two germline ends. In DNA form, the CDR3 reads TGTGCCAGCAGCCAAGGGGCACTAACCAATCAGCCCCAGCATTTT. As protein: CASSQGALTNQPQHF.

This chain joins TRBV20-1 and TRBJ2-1, with 8 bases identical to TRBD2. From germline, CDR1 is DFQATT and CDR2 SNEGSKA (reference sequence). The CDR3 length is 14 residues. Trimming took 3 bases from V and 10 from J; bases not matched to a gene: 11. This chain's CDR3 is CSASRASGRPEQFF. Written as DNA, the CDR3 is TGCAGTGCTAGTCGGGCTAGCGGGCGGCCGGAGCAGTTCTTC.

The chain has TRBV5-1 and TRBJ2-1, with TRBD2 matching over 9 bases. J gave up 6 bases and V 1 base, and 5 bases lay outside the gene matches. The length of the CDR3 is 15 residues. Germline CDR1 is SGHRS and CDR2 is YFSETQ. CDR3 sequence reads: CASSLTAGGSNEQFF. CDR3 sequence (DNA): TGCGCCAGCAGCTTGACGGCGGGGGGGAGCAATGAGCAGTTCTTC.

The chain recombines TRBV5-1 with TRBJ1-2; D gene uncertain. The germline gives CDR1 SGHRS, CDR2 YFSETQ. The V end was cut by 4 bases, the J end by 7 bases, with 17 bases between. The CDR3 runs 14 residues. The CDR3 loop reads CASSTEGPMAGYTF. The CDR3 bases are TGCGCCAGCAGCACGGAGGGCCCTATGGCTGGCTACACCTTC. Looking up the rest from reference TRBV5-1 and TRBJ1-2 gives the full variable domain: KAGVTQTPRYLIKTRGQQVTLSCSPISGHRSVSWYQQTPGQGLQFLFEYFSETQRNKGNFPGRFSGRQFSNSRSEMNVSTLELGDSALYLCASSTEGPMAGYTFGSGTRLTVV.

V gene TRBV29-1 combines with J gene TRBJ2-2; 14 nucleotides align to TRBD2. The CDR3 has 16 amino acids. CDR1 is SQVTM, CDR2 ANQGSEA, per germline. V lost 7 bases to trimming and J lost 3 bases; unmatched junction nucleotides: 7. In nucleotides, the CDR3 is TGCAGCGCCGGACTAGCGGGGGGCAGGGACACCGGGGAGCTGTTTTTT. Amino acid sequence: CSAGLAGGRDTGELFF.

The V gene is TRBV7-9, the J gene TRBJ2-2; D unresolved. Germline V gives CDR1 SEHNR, CDR2 FQNEAQ (reference sequence). CDR3 length equals 14 residues. V was clipped by 2 bases and J by 1 base, with 5 bases between them. The DNA of the CDR3 is TGTGCCAGCAGCTTAAACAGGAACACCGGGGAGCTGTTTTTT. Translation: CASSLNRNTGELFF.

The chain has TRBV7-2 and TRBJ1-4, with no clear D. Germline loops: CDR1 SGHTA, CDR2 FQGNSA. There are 13 residues in the CDR3. Trimming took 5 bases from V and 8 from J, leaving 12 bases between them. CDR3 sequence: CASSGGTFEKLFF. CDR3 DNA sequence: TGTGCCAGCAGCGGTGGTACATTCGAAAAACTGTTTTTT.

Of note for this clone: Other DNA sequences of this sample code for an identical CDR3. The chain has TRBV5-1 and TRBJ1-3; D is unclear. Germline assignment: CDR1 SGHRS and CDR2 YFSETQ. The CDR3 contains 15 residues. Trimming pared 0 bases from V and 0 bases from J, leaving 7 bases between. The CDR3 bases are TGCGCCAGCAGCTTGGCGGGGAGCTCTGGAAACACCATATATTTT. This sequence encodes CASSLAGSSGNTIYF.

The chain uses TRBV21-1 and TRBJ1-2. TRBV21-1 is classified as a pseudogene. The CDR3 is 14 amino acids. CDR3 protein: CASSSRLRGNGYTF. For the CDR3, the DNA is TGTGCCAGCAGCTCCCGGCTGAGAGGGAATGGCTACACCTTC.

The chain carries TRBV2 and TRBJ1-6, with a weak D call TRBD1 (6 bases). The germline V gene has CDR1 SNHLY and CDR2 FYNNEI. This CDR3 region has 16 residues. V was pared by 6 bases and J by 7 bases, with 19 bases between. The CDR3 DNA reads as TGTGCCAGCAGAAGGGACACCCGATGGGCCAATTCACCCCTCCACTTT. Amino acids: CASRRDTRWANSPLHF.